The 2 T cell receptor beta chains below come from one sample, sequenced in a study of cytomegalovirus exposure and HLA in healthy donors. Primers for the PCR totalled 60 Vbeta and 13 Jbeta. Here immunoSEQ multiplex PCR was the method, and the copy in TCRdb shows in-frame clones only, minus some. This sample's clone table lists approximately 72,000 clones. The sample was PBMCs. The receptors were sampled from a woman in her thirties or forties in good health and CMV-seropositive.

The genes are TRBV2 and TRBJ1-1; tentatively, D is TRBD1 (5 bases). The V end was cut by 6 bases, the J end by 1 base, with 12 bases between. In germline, CDR1 is SNHLY, CDR2 FYNNEI. The CDR3 sequence is 14 residues long. The CDR3 reads CASRARTGNTEAFF. For the CDR3, the DNA is TGTGCCAGCAGAGCTCGTACAGGGAACACTGAAGCTTTCTTT.

J is TRBJ2-3 and V is TRBV6-6, with 11 bases identical to TRBD2. CDR1 and CDR2 (germline): MNHNY, SVGAGI (reference sequence). CDR3 length: 16 amino acids. The junction had 5 bases not matched to a gene; V was cut back by 4 bases and J by 2 bases. For the CDR3, the DNA is TGTGCCAGCAGTTTCAGGACTAGCGGGTACACAGATACGCAGTATTTT. Amino acids: CASSFRTSGYTDTQYF.